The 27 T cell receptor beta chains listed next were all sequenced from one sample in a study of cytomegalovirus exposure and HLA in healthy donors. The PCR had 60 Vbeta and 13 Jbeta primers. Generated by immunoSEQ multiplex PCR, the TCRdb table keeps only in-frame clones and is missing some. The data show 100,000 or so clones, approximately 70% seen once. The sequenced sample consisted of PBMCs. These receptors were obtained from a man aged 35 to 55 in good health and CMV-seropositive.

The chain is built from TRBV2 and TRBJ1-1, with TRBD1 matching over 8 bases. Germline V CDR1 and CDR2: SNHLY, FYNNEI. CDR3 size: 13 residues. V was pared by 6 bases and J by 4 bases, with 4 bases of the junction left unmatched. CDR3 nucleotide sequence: TGTGCCAGCAGCCTACAGGGGGGCACTGAAGCTTTCTTT. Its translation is CASSLQGGTEAFF.

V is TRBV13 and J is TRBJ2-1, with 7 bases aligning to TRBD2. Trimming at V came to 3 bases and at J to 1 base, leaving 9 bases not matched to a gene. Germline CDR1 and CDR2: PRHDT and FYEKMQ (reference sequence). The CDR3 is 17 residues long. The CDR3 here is CASSLRPAGDSYNEQFF. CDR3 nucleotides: TGTGCCAGCAGCTTGCGTCCGGCGGGAGATTCCTACAATGAGCAGTTCTTC.

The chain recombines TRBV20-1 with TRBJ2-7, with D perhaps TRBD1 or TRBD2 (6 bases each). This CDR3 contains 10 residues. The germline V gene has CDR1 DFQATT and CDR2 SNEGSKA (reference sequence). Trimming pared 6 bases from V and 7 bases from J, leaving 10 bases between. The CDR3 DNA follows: TGCAGTGCGGGAGGACAGGAGCAGTACGTC. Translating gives CSAGGQEQYV.

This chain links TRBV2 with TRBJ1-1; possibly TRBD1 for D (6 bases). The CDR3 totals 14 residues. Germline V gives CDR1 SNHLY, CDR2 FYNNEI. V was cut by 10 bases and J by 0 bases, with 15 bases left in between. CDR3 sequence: CANPPTGVNTEAFF. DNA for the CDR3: TGTGCCAACCCCCCGACAGGTGTGAACACTGAAGCTTTCTTT.

For the CDR3, the DNA is TGTGCCAGCAGTTACGTCAGGGGGGGCAATCAGCCCCAGCATTTT. This sequence encodes CASSYVRGGNQPQHF. The rearrangement uses TRBV6-6 and TRBJ1-5; the match to TRBD1 covers 7 bases. The V segment lost 2 bases and the J segment 2 bases; nucleotides outside the gene matches: 3. The CDR3 has 15 amino acids. Germline CDR1 is MNHNY and CDR2 is SVGAGI (reference sequence).

CDR3: CATSELKRVGYTF. The DNA for the CDR3 is TGTGCCACCAGCGAGTTAAAGAGGGTGGGGTACACCTTC. The genes are TRBV15 and TRBJ1-2; D not certain. This CDR3 spans 13 amino acids. Germline-derived CDR1 and CDR2 are LNHNV and YYDKDF (reference sequence). V lost 5 bases, J lost 11 bases, and 18 bases lay in between.

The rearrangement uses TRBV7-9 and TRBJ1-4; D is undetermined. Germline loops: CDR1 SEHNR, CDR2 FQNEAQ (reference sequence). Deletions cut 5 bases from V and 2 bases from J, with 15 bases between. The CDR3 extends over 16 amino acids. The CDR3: CASSDRTLHTNEKLFF. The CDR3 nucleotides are TGTGCCAGCAGCGACCGGACTCTTCATACTAATGAAAAACTGTTTTTT.

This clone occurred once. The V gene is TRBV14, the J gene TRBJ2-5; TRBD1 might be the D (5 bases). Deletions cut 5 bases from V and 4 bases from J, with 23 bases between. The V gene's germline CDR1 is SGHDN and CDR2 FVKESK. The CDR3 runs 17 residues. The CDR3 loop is CASSFGLSATGAETQYF. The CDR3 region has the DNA TGTGCCAGCAGCTTTGGGCTATCAGCCACTGGGGCAGAGACCCAGTACTTC.

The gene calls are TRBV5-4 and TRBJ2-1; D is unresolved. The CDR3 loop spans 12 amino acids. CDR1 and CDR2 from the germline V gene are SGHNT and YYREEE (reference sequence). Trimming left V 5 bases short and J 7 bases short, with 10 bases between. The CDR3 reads CASSQVANEQFF. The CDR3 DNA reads TGTGCCAGCAGTCAGGTGGCTAATGAGCAGTTCTTC.

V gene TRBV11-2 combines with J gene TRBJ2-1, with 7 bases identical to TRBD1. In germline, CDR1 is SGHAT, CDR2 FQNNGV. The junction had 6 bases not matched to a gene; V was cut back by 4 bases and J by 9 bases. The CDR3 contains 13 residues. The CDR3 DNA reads TGTGCCAGCAGCTCGGTAGCAGGGGGTGAGCAGTTCTTC. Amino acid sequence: CASSSVAGGEQFF. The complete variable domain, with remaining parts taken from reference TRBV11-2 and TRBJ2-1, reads EAGVAQSPRYKIIEKRQSVAFWCNPISGHATLYWYQQILGQGPKLLIQFQNNGVVDDSQLPKDRFSAERLKGVDSTLKIQPAKLEDSAVYLCASSSVAGGEQFFGPGTRLTVL.

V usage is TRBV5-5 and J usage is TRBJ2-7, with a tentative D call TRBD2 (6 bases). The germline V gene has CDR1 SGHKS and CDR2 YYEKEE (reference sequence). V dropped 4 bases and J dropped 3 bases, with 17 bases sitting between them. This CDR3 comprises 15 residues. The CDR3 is CASSTSSGTFYEQYV. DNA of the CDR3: TGTGCCAGCAGCACGAGTAGCGGCACGTTCTACGAGCAGTACGTC.

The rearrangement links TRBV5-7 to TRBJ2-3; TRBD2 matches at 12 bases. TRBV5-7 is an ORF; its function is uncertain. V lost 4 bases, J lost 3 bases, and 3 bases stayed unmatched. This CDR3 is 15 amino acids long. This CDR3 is CASSPGLAGTDTQYF. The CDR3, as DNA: TGTGCCAGCAGCCCAGGACTAGCGGGAACAGATACGCAGTATTTT.

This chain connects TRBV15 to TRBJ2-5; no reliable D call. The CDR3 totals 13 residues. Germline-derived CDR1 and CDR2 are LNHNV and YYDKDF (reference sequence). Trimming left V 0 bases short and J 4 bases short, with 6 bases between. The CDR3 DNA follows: TGTGCCACCAGCAGAGATCCTTCAGAGACCCAGTACTTC. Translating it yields CATSRDPSETQYF.

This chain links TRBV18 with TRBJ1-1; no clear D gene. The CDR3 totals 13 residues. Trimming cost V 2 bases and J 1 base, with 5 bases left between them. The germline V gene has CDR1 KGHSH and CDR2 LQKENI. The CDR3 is CASSPGRNTEAFF. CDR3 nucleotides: TGTGCCAGCTCACCAGGGAGGAACACTGAAGCTTTCTTT.

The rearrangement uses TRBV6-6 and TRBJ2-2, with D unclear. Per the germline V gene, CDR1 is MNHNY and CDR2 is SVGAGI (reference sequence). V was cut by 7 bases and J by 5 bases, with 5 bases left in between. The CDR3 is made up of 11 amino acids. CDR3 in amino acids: CASTGTGELFF. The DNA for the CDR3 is TGTGCCAGCACAGGAACCGGGGAGCTGTTTTTT.

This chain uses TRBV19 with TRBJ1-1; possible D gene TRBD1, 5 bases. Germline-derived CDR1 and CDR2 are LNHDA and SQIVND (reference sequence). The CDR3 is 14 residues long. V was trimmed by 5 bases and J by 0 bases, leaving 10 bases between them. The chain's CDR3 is CASSSGGMNTEAFF. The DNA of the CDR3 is TGTGCCAGTAGTTCCGGGGGAATGAACACTGAAGCTTTCTTT.

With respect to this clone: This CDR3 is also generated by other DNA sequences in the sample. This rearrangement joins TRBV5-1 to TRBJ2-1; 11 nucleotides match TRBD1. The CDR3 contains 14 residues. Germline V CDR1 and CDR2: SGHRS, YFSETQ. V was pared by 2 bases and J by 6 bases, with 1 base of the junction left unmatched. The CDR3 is CASSLGTGGNEQFF. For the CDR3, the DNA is TGCGCCAGCAGCTTAGGGACAGGGGGCAATGAGCAGTTCTTC.

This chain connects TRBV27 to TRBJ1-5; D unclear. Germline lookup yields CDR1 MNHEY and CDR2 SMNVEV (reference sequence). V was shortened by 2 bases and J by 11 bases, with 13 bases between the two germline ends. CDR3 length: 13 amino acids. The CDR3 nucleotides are TGTGCCAGCAGTTTAACCGCACGGGTAGCCCAGCATTTT. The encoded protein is CASSLTARVAQHF.

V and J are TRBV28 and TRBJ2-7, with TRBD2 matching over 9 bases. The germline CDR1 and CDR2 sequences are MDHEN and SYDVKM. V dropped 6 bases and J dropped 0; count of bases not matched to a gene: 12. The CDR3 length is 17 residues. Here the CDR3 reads CASSSPGLAAYSYEQYF. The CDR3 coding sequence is TGTGCCAGCAGCTCACCGGGACTAGCAGCTTACTCCTACGAGCAGTACTTC.

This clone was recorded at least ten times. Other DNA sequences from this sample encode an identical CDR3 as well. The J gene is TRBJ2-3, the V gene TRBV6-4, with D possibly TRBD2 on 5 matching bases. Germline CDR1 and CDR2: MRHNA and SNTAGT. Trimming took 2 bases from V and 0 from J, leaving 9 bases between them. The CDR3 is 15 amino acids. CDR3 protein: CASSDRAGSTDTQYF. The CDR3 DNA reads TGTGCCAGCAGTGACCGTGCGGGTAGCACAGATACGCAGTATTTT.

This chain's CDR3 is CASSPRGAGLSYEQYF. CDR3 in DNA: TGTGCCAGCAGCCCACGTGGGGCGGGACTCTCCTACGAGCAGTACTTC. V is TRBV7-2 and J is TRBJ2-7; D is possibly TRBD2 (6 bases). The V end was cut by 5 bases, the J end by 0 bases, with 17 bases between. This CDR3 has 16 amino acids. Germline V gives CDR1 SGHTA, CDR2 FQGNSA.

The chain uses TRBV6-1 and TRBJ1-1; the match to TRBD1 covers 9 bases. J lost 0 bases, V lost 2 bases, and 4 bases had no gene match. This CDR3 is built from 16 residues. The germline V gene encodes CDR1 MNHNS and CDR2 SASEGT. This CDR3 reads CASSEWGQGVNTEAFF. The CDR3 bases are TGTGCCAGCAGTGAATGGGGACAGGGAGTGAACACTGAAGCTTTCTTT.

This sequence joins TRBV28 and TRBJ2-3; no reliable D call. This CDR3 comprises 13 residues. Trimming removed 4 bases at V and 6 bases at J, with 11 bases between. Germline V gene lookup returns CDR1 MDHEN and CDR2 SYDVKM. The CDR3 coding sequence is TGTGCCAGCAGTTCCCCTGACATCGATACGCAGTATTTT. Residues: CASSSPDIDTQYF.

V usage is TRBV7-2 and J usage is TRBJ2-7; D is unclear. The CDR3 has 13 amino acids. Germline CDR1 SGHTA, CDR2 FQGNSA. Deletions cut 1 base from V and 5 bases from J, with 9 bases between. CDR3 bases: TGTGCCAGCAGCTTAGTTGGCGGAAACGAGCAGTACTTC. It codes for CASSLVGGNEQYF.

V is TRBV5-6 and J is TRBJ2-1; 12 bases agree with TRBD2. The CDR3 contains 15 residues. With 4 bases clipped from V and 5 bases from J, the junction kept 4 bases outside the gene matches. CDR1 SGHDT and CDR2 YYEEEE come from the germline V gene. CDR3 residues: CASSALAGGHNEQFF. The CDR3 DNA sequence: TGTGCCAGCAGCGCACTAGCGGGAGGCCACAATGAGCAGTTCTTC.

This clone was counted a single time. For the CDR3, the DNA is TGTGCCAGCAGTCCAACAGGGGGCTCGTATGGCTACACCTTC. It yields the protein CASSPTGGSYGYTF. This chain connects TRBV6-1 to TRBJ1-2; 9 nucleotides match TRBD1. V was clipped by 5 bases and J by 5 bases; unmatched bases: 6. Germline V gene data show CDR1 as MNHNS and CDR2 as SASEGT. This CDR3 region has 14 residues.

The CDR3 DNA is TGTGCCAGCAGGGGCCAACAGGGGTCGAACACCGGGGAGCTGTTTTTT. This encodes CASRGQQGSNTGELFF. The chain has TRBV7-9 and TRBJ2-2, with 7 bases fitting TRBD1. The CDR3 sequence is 16 residues long. Germline CDR1 SEHNR, CDR2 FQNEAQ (reference sequence). The J segment lost 0 bases and the V segment lost 6 bases, leaving 7 bases of the junction unmatched.